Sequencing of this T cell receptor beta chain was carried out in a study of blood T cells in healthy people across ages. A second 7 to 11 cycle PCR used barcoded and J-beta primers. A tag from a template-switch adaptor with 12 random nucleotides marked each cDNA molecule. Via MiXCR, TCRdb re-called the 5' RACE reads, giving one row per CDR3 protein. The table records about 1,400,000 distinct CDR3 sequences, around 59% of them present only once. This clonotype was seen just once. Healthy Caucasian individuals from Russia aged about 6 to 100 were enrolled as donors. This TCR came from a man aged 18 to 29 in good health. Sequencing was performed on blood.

CDR3 residues: CASSLGTSGNDPRFF. The CDR3, as DNA: TGCGCCAGCAGCCTCGGGACTAGCGGGAATGACCCAAGGTTCTTC. This chain uses TRBV4-1 with TRBJ2-1; the match to TRBD2 covers 13 bases. This CDR3 region has 15 residues. In germline, CDR1 is MGHRA, CDR2 YSYEKL. Trimming removed 4 bases from V and 15 bases from J; junction bases left unmatched: 12.